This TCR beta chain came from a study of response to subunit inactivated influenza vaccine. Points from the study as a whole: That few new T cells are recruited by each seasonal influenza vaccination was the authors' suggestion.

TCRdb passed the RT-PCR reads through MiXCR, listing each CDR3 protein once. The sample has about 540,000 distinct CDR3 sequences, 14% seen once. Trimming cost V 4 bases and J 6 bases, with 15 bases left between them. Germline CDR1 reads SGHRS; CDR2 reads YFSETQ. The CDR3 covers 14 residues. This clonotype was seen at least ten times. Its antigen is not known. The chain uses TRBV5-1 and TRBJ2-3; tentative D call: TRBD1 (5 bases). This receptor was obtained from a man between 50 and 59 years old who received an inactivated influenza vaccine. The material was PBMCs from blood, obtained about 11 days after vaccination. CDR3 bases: TGCGCCAGCAGCCTTGGCCAGGGCCGGGATACGCAGTATTTT. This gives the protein CASSLGQGRDTQYF.